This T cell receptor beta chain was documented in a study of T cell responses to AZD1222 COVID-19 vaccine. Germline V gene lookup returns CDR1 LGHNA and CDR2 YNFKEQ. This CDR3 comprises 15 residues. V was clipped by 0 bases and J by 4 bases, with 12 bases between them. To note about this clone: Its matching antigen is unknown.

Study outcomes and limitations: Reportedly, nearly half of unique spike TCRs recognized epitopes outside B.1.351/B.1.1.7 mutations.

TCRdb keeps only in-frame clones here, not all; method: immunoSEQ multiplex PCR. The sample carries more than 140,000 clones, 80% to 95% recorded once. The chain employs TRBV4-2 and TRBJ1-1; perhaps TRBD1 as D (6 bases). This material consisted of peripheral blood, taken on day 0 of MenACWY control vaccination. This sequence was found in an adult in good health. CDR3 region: CASSQDRGAGTEAFF. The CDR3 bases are TGTGCCAGCAGCCAAGATAGGGGGGCAGGCACTGAAGCTTTCTTT.